What follows is one T cell receptor (beta chain) and its context. Its antigen is unknown. Germline lookup yields CDR1 SGDLS and CDR2 YYNGEE. Trimming cost V 0 bases and J 5 bases; bases outside gene matches: 9. The CDR3 runs 17 residues. The donors comprised healthy bone marrow donors. Use of 60 Vbeta and 13 Jbeta primers characterized the PCR. Repertoires were generated with immunoSEQ multiplex PCR, while TCRdb's copy carries only in-frame clones and drops some. The sample lists 130,000 to 150,000 clones; roughly 80% were seen once. This sample stems from a study of cytomegalovirus exposure and HLA in healthy donors. Study-wide background: Sequencing of 180 million or so T cells in an earlier analysis found approximately 120 million unique TCR beta sequences.

Overall study findings and caveats: As confirmed in vitro, a few CMV-associated chains were specific for CMV antigens.

The origin of this receptor is a woman between 35 and 50 years old in good health and CMV-seropositive. The V gene is TRBV9, the J gene TRBJ2-2; 8 bases are shared with TRBD2. Sequenced input: PBMCs. DNA of the CDR3: TGTGCCAGCAGCGTAGGTTTTAGCGGGGTCGGTACCGGGGAGCTGTTTTTT. It translates to CASSVGFSGVGTGELFF.